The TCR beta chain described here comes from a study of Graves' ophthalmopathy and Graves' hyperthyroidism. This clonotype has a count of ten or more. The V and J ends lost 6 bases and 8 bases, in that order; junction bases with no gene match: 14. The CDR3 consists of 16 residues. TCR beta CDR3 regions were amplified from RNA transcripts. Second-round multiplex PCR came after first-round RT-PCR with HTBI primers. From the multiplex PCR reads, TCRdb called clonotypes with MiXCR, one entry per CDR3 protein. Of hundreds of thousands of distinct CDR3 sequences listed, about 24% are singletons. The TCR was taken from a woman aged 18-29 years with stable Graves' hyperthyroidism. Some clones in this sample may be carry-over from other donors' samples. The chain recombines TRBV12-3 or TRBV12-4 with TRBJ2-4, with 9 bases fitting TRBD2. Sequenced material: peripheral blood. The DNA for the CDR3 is TGTGCCAGCAGCGCCGCGCGGGGGGGCGTATTGGACATTCAGTACTTC. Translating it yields CASSAARGGVLDIQYF.